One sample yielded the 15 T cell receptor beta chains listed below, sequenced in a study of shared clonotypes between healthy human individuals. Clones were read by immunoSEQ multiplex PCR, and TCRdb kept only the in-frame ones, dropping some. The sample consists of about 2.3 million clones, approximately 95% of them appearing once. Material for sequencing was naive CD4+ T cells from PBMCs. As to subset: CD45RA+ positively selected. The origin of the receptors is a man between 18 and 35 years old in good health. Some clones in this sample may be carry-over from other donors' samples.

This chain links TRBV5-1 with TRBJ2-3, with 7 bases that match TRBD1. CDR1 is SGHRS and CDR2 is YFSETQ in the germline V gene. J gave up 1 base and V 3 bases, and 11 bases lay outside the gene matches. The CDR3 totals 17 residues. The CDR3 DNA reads TGCGCCAGCAGCTGGGGGAGAGGGGGCGCGGGCACAGATACGCAGTATTTT. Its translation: CASSWGRGGAGTDTQYF.

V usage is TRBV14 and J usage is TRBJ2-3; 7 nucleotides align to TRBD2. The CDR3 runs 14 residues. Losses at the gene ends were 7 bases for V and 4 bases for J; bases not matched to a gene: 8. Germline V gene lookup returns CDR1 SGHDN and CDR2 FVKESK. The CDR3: CASTQRGGPDTQYF. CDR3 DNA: TGTGCCAGCACCCAGCGGGGTGGTCCAGATACGCAGTATTTT.

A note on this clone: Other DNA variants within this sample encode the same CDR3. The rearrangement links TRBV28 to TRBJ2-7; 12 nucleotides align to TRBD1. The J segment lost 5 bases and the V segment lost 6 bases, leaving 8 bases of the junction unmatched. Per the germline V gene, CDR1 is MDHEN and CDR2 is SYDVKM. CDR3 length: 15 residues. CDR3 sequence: CASSPPGQGAHEQYF. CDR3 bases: TGTGCCAGCAGCCCCCCGGGACAGGGGGCCCACGAGCAGTACTTC.

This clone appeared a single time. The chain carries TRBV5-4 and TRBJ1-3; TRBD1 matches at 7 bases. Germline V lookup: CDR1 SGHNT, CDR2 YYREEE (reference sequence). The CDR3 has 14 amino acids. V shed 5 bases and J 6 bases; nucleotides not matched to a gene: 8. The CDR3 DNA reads TGTGCCAGCAGTTGGGACAGTCTACTAAACACCATATATTTT. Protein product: CASSWDSLLNTIYF. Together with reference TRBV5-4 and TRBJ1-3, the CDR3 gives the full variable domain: ETGVTQSPTHLIKTRGQQVTLRCSSQSGHNTVSWYQQALGQGPQFIFQYYREEENGRGNFPPRFSGLQFPNYSSELNVNALELDDSALYLCASSWDSLLNTIYFGEGSWLTVV.

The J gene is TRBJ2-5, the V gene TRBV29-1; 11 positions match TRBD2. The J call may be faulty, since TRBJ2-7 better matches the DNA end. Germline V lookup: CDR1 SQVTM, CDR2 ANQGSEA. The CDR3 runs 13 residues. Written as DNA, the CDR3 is TGCAGCGTTACTAGCGGGAGTTCCTACGAGCAGTACTTC. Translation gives CSVTSGSSYEQYF.

The CDR3 nucleotides read TGCGCCAGCGGGACGGATAATTCCTACGAGCAGTACTTC. This codes for CASGTDNSYEQYF. The chain recombines TRBV5-1 with TRBJ2-7; D is tentatively TRBD1 or TRBD2 (5 bases each). The CDR3 is 13 residues long. Trimming stripped 7 bases from V and 1 base from J, with 12 bases between. Looked up from germline, CDR1 is SGHRS and CDR2 is YFSETQ.

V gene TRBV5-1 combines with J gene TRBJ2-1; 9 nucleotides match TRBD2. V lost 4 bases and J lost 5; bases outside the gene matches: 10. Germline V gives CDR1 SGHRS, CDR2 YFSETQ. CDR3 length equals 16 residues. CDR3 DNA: TGCGCCAGCAGCGCCCAGCTAGCGGGAACTAACAATGAGCAGTTCTTC. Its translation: CASSAQLAGTNNEQFF.

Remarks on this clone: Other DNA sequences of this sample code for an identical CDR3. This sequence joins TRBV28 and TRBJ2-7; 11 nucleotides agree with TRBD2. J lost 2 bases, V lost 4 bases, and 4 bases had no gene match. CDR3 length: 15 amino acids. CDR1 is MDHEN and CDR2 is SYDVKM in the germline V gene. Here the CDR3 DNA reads TGTGCCAGCAGTTCGCCGGGACTAGCGGCCTACGAGCAGTACTTC. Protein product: CASSSPGLAAYEQYF. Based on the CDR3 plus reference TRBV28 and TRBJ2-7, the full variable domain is DVKVTQSSRYLVKRTGEKVFLECVQDMDHENMFWYRQDPGLGLRLIYFSYDVKMKEKGDIPEGYSVSREKKERFSLILESASTNQTSMYLCASSSPGLAAYEQYFGPGTRLTVT.

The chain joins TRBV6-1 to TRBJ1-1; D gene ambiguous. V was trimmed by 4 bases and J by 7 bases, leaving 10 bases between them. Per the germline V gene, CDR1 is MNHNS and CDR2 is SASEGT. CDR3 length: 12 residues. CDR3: CASSVVGFEAFF. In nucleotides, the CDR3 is TGTGCCAGCAGTGTAGTGGGCTTTGAAGCTTTCTTT.

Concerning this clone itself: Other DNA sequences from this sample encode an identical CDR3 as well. The CDR3 is CAWSVGLAVDTQYF. CDR3 bases: TGTGCCTGGAGTGTGGGACTAGCAGTAGATACGCAGTATTTT. V and J are TRBV30 and TRBJ2-3; 9 nucleotides align to TRBD2. V dropped 0 bases and J dropped 5; count of bases not matched to a gene: 3. The CDR3 is made up of 14 amino acids. Germline CDR1 and CDR2: GTSNPN and SVGIG (reference sequence).

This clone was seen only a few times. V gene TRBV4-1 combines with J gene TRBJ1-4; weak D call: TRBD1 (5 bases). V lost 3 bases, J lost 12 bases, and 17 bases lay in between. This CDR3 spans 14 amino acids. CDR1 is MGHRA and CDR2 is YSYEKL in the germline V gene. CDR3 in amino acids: CASSHRDGGRELFF. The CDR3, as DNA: TGCGCCAGCAGCCACCGGGACGGCGGGCGAGAACTGTTTTTT.

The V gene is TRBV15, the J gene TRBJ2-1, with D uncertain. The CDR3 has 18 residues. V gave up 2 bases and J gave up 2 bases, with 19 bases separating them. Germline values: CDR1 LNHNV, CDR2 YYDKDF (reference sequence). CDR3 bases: TGTGCCACCAGCAGAAAAACCTATAACGGCCCCACCTACAATGAGCAGTTCTTC. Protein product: CATSRKTYNGPTYNEQFF.

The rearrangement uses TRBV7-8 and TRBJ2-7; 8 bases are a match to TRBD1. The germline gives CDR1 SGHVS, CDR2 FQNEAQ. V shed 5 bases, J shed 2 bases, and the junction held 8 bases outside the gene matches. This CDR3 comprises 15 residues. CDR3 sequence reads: CASSQSYRGTYEQYF. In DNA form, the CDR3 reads TGTGCCAGCAGCCAATCATACAGGGGGACCTACGAGCAGTACTTC.

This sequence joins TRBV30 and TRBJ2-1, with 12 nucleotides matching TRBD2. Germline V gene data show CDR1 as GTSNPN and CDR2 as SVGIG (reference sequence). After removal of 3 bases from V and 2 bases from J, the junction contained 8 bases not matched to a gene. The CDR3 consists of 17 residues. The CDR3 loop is CAWSRWRTSGTYNEQFF. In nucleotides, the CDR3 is TGTGCCTGGAGCCGCTGGAGGACTAGCGGGACCTACAATGAGCAGTTCTTC.

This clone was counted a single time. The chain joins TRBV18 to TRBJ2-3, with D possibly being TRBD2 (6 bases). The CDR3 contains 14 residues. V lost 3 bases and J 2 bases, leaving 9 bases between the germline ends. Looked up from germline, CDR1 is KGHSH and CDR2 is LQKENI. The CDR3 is CASSPAGTTDTQYF. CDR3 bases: TGTGCCAGCTCACCGGCGGGGACCACAGATACGCAGTATTTT.